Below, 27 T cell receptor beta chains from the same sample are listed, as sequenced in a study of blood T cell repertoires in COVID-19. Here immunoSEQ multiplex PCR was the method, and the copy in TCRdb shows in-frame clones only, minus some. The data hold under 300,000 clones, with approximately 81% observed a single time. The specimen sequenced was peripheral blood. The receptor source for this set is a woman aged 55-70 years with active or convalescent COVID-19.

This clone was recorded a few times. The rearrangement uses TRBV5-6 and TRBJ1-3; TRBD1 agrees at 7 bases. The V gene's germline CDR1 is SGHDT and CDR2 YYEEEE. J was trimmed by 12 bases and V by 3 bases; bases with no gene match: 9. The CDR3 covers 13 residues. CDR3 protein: CASSWPGQPLIYF. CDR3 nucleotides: TGTGCCAGCAGCTGGCCGGGACAGCCACTCATATATTTT.

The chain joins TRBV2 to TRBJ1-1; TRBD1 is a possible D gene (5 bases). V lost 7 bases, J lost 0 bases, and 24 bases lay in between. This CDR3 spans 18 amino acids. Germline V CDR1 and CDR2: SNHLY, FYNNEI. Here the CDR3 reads CASIEPRGAPLMNTEAFF. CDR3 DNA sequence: TGTGCCAGCATAGAGCCCCGTGGGGCCCCCCTCATGAACACTGAAGCTTTCTTT.

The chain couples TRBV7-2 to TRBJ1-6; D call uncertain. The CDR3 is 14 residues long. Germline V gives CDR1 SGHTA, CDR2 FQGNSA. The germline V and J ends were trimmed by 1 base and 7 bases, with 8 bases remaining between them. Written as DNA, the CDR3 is TGTGCCAGCAGCTTAGTCGACATCAATTCACCCCTCCACTTT. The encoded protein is CASSLVDINSPLHF.

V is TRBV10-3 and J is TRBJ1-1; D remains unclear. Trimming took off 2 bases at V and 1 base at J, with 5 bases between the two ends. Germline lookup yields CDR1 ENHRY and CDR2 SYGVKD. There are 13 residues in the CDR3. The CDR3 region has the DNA TGTGCCATCAGTGAGGAGCCGAACACTGAAGCTTTCTTT. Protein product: CAISEEPNTEAFF.

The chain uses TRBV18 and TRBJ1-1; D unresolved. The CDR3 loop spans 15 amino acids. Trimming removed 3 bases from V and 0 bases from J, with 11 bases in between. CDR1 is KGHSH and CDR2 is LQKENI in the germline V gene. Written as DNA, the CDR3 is TGTGCCAGCTCACCTCCACGGGGTATGAACACTGAAGCTTTCTTT. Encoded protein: CASSPPRGMNTEAFF.

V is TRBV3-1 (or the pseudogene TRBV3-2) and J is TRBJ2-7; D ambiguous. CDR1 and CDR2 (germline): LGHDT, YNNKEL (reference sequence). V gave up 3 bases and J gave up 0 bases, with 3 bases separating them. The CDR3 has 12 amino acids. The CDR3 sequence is CASSHLSYEQYF. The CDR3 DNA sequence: TGTGCCAGCAGCCATCTCTCCTACGAGCAGTACTTC.

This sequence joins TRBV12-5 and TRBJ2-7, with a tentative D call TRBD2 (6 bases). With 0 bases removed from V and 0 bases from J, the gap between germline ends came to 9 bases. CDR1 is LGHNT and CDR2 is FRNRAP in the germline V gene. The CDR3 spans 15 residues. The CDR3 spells CASGLVGGASYEQYF. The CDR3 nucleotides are TGTGCTAGTGGTTTGGTTGGCGGGGCCTCCTACGAGCAGTACTTC.

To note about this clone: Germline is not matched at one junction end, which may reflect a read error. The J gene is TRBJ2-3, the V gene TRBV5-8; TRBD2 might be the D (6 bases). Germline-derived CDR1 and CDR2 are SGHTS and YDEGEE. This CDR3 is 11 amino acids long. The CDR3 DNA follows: TGTGCCAGCAGCTTTTATCCGGGACTTCACTTT. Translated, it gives CASSFYPGLHF.

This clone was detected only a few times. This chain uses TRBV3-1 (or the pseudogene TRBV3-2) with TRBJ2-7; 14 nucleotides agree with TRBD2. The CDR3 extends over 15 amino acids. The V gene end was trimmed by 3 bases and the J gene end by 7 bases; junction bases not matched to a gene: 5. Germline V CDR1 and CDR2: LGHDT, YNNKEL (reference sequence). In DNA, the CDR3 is TGTGCCAGCAGCCAGACTAGCGGGGGGGTTGGAGAGCAGTACTTC. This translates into CASSQTSGGVGEQYF.

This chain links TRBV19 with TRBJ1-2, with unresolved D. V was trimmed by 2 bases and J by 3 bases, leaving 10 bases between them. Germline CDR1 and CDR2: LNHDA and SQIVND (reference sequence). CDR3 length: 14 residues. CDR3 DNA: TGTGCCAGTAGTATAACTCGGTACGACTATGGCTACACCTTC. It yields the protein CASSITRYDYGYTF.

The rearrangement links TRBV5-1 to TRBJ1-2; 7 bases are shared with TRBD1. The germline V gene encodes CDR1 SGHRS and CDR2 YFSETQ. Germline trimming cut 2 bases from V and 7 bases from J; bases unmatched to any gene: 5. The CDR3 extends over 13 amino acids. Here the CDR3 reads CASSFDRVGGYTF. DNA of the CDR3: TGCGCCAGCAGCTTCGACAGGGTTGGTGGCTACACCTTC.

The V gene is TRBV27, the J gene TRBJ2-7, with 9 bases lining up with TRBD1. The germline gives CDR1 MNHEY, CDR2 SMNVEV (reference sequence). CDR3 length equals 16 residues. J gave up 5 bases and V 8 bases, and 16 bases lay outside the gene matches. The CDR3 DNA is TGTGCCAGCTATTGCGACCGGACAGGGGAGTGCAACGAGCAGTACTTC. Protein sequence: CASYCDRTGECNEQYF.

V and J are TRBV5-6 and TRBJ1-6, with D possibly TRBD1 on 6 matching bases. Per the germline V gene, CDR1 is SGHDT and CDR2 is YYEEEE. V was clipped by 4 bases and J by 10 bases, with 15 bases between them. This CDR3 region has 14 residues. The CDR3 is CASSPQGGVSPLHF. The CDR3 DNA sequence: TGTGCCAGCAGCCCACAGGGCGGAGTATCACCCCTCCACTTT.

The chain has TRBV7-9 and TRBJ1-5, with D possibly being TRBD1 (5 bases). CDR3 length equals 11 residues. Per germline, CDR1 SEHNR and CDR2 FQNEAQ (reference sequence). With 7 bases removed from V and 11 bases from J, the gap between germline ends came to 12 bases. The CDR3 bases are TGTGCCAGCACCGGCGGGGGGGCCCAGCATTTT. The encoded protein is CASTGGGAQHF.

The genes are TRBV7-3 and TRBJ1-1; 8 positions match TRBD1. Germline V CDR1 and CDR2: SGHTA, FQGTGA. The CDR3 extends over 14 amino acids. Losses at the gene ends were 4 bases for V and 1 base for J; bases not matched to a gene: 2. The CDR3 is CASSSGTGNTEAFF. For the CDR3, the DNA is TGTGCCAGCAGCTCCGGGACAGGGAACACTGAAGCTTTCTTT.

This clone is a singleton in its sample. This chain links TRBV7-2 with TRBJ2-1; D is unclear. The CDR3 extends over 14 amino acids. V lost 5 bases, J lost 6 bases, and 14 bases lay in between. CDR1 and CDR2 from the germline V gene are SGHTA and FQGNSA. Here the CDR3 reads CASSPNAGFNEQFF. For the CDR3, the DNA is TGTGCCAGCAGCCCAAACGCAGGCTTCAATGAGCAGTTCTTC.

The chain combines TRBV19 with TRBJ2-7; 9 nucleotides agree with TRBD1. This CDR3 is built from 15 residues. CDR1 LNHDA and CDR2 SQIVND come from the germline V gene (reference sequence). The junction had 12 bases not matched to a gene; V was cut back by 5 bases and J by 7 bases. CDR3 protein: CASSLRTGALVEQYF. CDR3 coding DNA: TGTGCCAGTAGTCTCCGGACAGGGGCCTTAGTGGAGCAGTACTTC.

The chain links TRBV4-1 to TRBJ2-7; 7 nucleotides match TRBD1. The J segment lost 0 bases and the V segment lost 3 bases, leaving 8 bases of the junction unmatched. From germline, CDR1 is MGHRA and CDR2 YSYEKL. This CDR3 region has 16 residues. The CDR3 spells CASSQGGQASSYEQYF. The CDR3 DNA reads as TGCGCCAGCAGCCAGGGTGGACAGGCGAGCTCCTACGAGCAGTACTTC.

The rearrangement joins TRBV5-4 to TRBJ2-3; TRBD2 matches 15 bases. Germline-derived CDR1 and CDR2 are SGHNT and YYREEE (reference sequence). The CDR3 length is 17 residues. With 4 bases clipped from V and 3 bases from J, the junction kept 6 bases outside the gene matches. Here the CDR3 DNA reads TGTGCCAGCAGCCGAAGGACTAGCGGGGGGGTGACAGATACGCAGTATTTT. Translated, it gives CASSRRTSGGVTDTQYF.

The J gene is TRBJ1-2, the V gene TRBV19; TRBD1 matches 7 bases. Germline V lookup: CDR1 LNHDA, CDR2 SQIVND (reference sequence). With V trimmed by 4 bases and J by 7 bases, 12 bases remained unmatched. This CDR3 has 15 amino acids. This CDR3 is CASSTSTRQGLGYTF. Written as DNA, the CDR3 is TGTGCCAGTAGTACCAGCACTCGACAGGGTCTTGGCTACACCTTC.

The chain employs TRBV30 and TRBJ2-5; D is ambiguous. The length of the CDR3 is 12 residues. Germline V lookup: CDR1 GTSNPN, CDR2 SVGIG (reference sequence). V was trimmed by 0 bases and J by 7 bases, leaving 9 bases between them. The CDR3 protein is CAWSVLQATQYF. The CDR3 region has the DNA TGTGCCTGGAGTGTACTTCAGGCGACCCAGTACTTC.

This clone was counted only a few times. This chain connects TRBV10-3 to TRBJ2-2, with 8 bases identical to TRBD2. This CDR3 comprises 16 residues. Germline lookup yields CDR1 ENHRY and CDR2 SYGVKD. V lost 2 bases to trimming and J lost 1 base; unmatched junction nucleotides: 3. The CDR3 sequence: CAISEAGGRNTGELFF. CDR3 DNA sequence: TGTGCCATCAGTGAGGCGGGGGGCCGGAACACCGGGGAGCTGTTTTTT.

This CDR3 reads CASRDRGPGYTF. CDR3 sequence (DNA): TGTGCCAGCCGGGACAGGGGGCCTGGCTACACCTTC. V and J are TRBV2 and TRBJ1-2; 12 bases agree with TRBD1. CDR1 and CDR2 from the germline V gene are SNHLY and FYNNEI. The J segment lost 7 bases and the V segment lost 8 bases, leaving 2 bases of the junction unmatched. This CDR3 region has 12 residues.

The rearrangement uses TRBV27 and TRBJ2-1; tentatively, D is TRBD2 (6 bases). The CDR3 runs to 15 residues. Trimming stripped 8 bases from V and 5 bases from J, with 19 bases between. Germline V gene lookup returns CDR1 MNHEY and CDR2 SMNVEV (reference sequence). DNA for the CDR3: TGTGCCAGCTCCGGAGGGGCATTCACTGACAATGAGCAGTTCTTC. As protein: CASSGGAFTDNEQFF.

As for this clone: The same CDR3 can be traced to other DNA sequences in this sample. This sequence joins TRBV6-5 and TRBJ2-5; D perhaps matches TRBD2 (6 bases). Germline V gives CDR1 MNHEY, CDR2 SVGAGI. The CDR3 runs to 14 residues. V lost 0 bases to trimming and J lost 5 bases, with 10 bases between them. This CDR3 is CASSYSGGGETQYF. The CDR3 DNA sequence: TGTGCCAGCAGTTACTCCGGGGGTGGGGAGACCCAGTACTTC.

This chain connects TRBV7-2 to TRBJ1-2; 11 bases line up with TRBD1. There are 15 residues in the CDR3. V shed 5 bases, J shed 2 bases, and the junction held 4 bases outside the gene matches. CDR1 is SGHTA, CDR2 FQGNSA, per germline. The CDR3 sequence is CASSPRDRGNYGYTF. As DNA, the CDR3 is TGTGCCAGCAGCCCACGGGACAGGGGGAACTATGGCTACACCTTC.

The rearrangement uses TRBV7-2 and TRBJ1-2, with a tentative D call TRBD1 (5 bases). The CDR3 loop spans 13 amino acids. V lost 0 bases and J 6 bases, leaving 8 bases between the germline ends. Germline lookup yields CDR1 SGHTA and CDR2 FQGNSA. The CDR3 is CASSLAEDNGYTF. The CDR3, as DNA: TGTGCCAGCAGCTTAGCTGAGGACAATGGCTACACCTTC.